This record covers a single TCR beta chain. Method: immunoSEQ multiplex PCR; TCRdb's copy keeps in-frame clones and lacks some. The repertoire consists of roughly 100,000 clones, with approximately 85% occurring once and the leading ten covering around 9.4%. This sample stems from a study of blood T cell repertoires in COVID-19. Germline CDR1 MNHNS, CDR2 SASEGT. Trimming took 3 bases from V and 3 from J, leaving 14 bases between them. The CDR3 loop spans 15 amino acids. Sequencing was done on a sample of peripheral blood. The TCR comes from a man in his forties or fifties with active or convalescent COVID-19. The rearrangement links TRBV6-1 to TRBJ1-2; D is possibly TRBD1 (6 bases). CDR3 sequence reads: CASSDPGASYYGYTF. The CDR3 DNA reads TGTGCCAGCAGTGACCCAGGGGCCTCTTACTATGGCTACACCTTC.